This section outlines one T cell receptor beta chain sequence together with its context. Original methodology: Using reference gene primer amplification, nucleated cell counts were estimated. Clones were read by immunoSEQ multiplex PCR, and TCRdb kept only the in-frame ones, dropping some. The V and J calls and clone size are taken from that table; D and trimming were inferred from the DNA. The sample carries around 220,000 clones, under 85% recorded once. The entry originates in a study of blood T cell repertoires in COVID-19. Looked up from germline, CDR1 is MGHRA and CDR2 is YSYEKL. CDR3 length equals 17 residues. Germline trimming cut 2 bases from V and 2 bases from J; bases unmatched to any gene: 11.

V and J are TRBV4-1 and TRBJ1-1; 7 positions match TRBD1. The specimen was peripheral blood. The TCR was taken from a woman aged 40 to 50 with active or convalescent COVID-19. CDR3 amino acids: CASSQRGSGTVNTEAFF. In DNA form, the CDR3 reads TGCGCCAGCAGCCAAAGAGGATCCGGGACAGTTAACACTGAAGCTTTCTTT.